This TCR beta chain stems from a study of neurological immune-mediated disorders (dated by TCRdb to about 2019). Study-wide context: Using UMI-based sequencing, the study compared peripheral blood TCR-beta repertoires from patients with HTLV-I-associated myelopathy (HAM/TSP), patients with multiple sclerosis, and healthy controls. The 95 to 120 TCR-beta libraries covered PBMC samples along with longitudinal samples, technical triplicates, and paired sorted CD4+ and CD8+ T-cell subsets. Longitudinal HAM/TSP donors and healthy donors each had 3 time-points at intervals of about 3-45 months. Of the 68 subjects in the cohort, roughly 14 were HAM/TSP patients, roughly 34 were multiple sclerosis patients, and 20 were healthy controls. Broader findings and caveats from the paper: No identical CDR3 amino acid sequences were found to be shared among expanded clones across subjects, suggesting that TCR-beta repertoires were private in all groups. TCR clonal expansion was greatest in HAM/TSP patients and smallest in MS patients, who ranked below even healthy controls.

The germline V gene supplies CDR1 SGHRS and CDR2 YFSETQ. From cysteine to phenylalanine, the CDR3 is 13 amino acids long. The sequence is cut down to CDR3 DNA, 39 bases in frame from base 1. The junction carries 8 bases between V and J, which are trimmed by 4 bases and 1 base respectively. cDNA was synthesized by template-switch 5'RACE using a primer carrying a 10-nucleotide random unique molecular identifier by which each TCR transcript was tagged. Every sequencing run covered 15-18 subjects and yielded more than 160 million TCR-beta sequences. The RNeasy kit was used for extraction of total RNA. Using the KAPA Real-time Library Amplification kit, TCR-beta VDJ regions were amplified with primers for the TCR constant region and the 5'RACE anchor. Sample indexes and Illumina adaptors were added in a first PCR, after which library yield was increased in a second PCR. The roughly 650 bp TCR product was size-selected on a 2% E-gel SizeSelection system after Ampure bead purification. Library quality was checked on a Bioanalyzer, concentration was measured with Qubit, and libraries were quantified with the Kapa Library Quantification kit before pooling. An Illumina HiSeq 2500 was used to sequence the libraries paired-end at 2 x 150 bp. To increase sequence diversity, roughly 24-30% phiX was spiked into each library pool. The study's processing was this. Quality-filtered reads were processed with the UMI-based MiGEC pipeline, which removed over 75% of raw TCR sequences during error correction. VDJ genes were aligned to IMGT germline references, and clonotypes were defined by unique CDR3 amino acid sequence plus V-J genes. Clonal expansion, Shannon diversity, and CDR3 relatedness (CalcPairwiseDistances, ClusterSamples) were evaluated with VDJtools, and phylogenetic trees were built with CLCbio workbench. Using coefficient-of-variation modelling across technical triplicates, the study counted a clone as expanded if it had at least 8 unique UMIs. The raw public reads went through TCRdb reprocessing: fastp at Q25, MiXCR clone calling, in-frame beta chains kept. Each record represents a unique CDR3 protein, reported with the most common genes and DNA among its rows. The V and J calls were determined by TCRdb, not by the authors. A total of about 45,000 distinct CDR3 sequences appear in this sample, roughly 14% of them only once. Roughly an eighth of the sample is in the top ten clones.

Taken with the paper, the label for time point translates to: longitudinal time-point 3. The healthy controls were volunteers from a blood bank in Maryland, USA. Libraries from unsorted PBMCs were made from 2 million PBMCs kept in RNAlater at -80 degrees C until RNA extraction. Peripheral blood underwent Ficoll-Hypaque density gradient centrifugation to isolate PBMCs, which were then cryopreserved in liquid nitrogen. At least ten counts were recorded for this clonotype. Its antigen is still unknown. No base quality values were provided; no much bigger clone lies one nucleotide off. This sequence originates from a man aged 25 to 45 in good health. This chain is built from TRBV5-1 and TRBJ2-5, with the D gene uncertain. Material for sequencing was PBMCs. For the CDR3, the sequence is CASSRVIQETQYF. The nucleotide sequence reads TGCGCCAGCAGCAGAGTCATCCAAGAGACCCAGTACTTC.